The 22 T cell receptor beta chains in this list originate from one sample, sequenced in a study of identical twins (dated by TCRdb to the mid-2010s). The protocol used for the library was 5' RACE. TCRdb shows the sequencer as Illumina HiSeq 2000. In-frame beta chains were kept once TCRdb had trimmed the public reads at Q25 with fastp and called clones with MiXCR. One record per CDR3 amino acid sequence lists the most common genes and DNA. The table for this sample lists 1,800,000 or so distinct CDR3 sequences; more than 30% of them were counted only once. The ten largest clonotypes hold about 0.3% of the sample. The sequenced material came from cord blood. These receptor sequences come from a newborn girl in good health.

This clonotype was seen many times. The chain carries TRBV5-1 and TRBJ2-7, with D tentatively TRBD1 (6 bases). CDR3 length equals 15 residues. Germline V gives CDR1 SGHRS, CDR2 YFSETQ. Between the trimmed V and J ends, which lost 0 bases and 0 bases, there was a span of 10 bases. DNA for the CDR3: TGCGCCAGCAGCTTGGTACAGGGTAGCTCCTACGAGCAGTACTTC. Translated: CASSLVQGSSYEQYF.

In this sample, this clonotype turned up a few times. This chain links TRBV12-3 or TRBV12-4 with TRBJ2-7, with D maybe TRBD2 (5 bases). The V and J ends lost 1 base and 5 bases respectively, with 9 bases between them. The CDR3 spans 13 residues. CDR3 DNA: TGTGCCAGCAGTTTAGGGACTGTGGACGAGCAGTACTTC. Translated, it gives CASSLGTVDEQYF.

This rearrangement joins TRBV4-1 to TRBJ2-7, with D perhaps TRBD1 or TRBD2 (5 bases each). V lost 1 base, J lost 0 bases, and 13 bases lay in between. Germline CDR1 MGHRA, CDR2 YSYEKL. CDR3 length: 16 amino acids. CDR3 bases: TGCGCCAGCAGCCAAGGACCGGGGCTTAACTCCTACGAGCAGTACTTC. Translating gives CASSQGPGLNSYEQYF.

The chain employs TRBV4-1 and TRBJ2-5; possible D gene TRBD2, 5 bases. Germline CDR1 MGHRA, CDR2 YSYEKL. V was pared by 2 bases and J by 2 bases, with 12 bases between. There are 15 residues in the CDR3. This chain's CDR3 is CASSQRGLVQETQYF. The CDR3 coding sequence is TGCGCCAGCAGCCAACGTGGACTGGTTCAAGAGACCCAGTACTTC.

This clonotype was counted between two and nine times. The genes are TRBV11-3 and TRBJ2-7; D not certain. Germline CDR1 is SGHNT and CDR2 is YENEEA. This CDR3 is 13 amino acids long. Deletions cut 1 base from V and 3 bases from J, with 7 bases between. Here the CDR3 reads CASSLGWDYEQYF. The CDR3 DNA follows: TGTGCCAGCAGCTTAGGGTGGGACTACGAGCAGTACTTC.

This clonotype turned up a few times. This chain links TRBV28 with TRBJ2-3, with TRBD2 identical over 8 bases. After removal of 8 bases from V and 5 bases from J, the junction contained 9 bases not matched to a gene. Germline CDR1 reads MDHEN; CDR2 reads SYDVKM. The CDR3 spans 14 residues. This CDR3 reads CASARLALGDTQYF. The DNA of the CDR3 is TGTGCCAGCGCGAGACTAGCGTTAGGAGATACGCAGTATTTT.

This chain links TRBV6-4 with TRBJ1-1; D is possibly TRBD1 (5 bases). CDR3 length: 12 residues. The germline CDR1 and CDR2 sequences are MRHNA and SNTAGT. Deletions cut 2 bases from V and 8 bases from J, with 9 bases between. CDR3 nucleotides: TGTGCCAGCAGTGACGTAGGGGACGAAGCTTTCTTT. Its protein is CASSDVGDEAFF.

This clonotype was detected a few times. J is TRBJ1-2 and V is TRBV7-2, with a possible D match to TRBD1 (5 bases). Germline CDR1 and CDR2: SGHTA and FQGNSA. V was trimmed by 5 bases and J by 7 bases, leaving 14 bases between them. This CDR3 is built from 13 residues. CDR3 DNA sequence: TGTGCCAGCAGCCCCCAGGGTATGGGTGGCTACACCTTC. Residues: CASSPQGMGGYTF.

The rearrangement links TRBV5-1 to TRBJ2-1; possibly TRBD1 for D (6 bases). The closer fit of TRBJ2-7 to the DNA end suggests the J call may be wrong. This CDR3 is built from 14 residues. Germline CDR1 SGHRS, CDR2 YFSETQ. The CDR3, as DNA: TGCGCCAGCAGCTTCTCAGGGGACTCCTACGAGCAGTACTTC. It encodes CASSFSGDSYEQYF.

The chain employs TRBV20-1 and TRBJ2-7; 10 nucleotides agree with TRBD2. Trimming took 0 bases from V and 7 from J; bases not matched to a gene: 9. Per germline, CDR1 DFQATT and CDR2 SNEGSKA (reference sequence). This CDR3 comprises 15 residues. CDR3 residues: CSARDSSGGAYEQYF. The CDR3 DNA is TGCAGTGCTAGAGATTCGAGCGGGGGGGCTTATGAGCAGTACTTC.

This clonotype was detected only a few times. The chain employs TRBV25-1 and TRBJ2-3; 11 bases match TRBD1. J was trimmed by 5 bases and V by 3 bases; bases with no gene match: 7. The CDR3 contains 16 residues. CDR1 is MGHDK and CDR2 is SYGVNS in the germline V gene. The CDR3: CASSDPVGTGGDTQYF. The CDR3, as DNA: TGTGCCAGCAGTGACCCAGTGGGGACAGGGGGAGATACGCAGTATTTT.

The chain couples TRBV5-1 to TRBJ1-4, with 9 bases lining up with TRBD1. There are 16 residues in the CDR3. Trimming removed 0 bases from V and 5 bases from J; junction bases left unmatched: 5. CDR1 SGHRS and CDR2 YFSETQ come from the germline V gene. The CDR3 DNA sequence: TGCGCCAGCAGCTTGGGTACGACAGGGGGAAATGAAAAACTGTTTTTT. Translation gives CASSLGTTGGNEKLFF. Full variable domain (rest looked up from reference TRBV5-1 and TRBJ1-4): KAGVTQTPRYLIKTRGQQVTLSCSPISGHRSVSWYQQTPGQGLQFLFEYFSETQRNKGNFPGRFSGRQFSNSRSEMNVSTLELGDSALYLCASSLGTTGGNEKLFFGSGTQLSVL.

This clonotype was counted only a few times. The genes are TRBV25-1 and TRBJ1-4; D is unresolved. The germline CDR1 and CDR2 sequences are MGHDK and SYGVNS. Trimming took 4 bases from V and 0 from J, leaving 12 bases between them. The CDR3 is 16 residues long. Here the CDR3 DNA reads TGTGCCAGCAGTGTTGGGAAGGTTACAACTAATGAAAAACTGTTTTTT. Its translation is CASSVGKVTTNEKLFF.

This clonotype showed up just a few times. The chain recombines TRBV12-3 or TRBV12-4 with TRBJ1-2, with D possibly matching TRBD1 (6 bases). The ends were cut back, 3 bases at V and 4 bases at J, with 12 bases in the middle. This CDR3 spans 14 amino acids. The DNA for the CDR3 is TGTGCCAGCAGTTTCCGTCGACAGGCCTATGGCTACACCTTC. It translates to CASSFRRQAYGYTF.

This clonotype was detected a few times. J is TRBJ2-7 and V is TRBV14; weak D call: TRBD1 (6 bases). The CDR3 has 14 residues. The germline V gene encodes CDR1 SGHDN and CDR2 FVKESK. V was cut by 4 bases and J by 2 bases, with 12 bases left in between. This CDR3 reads CASSPPDSPYEQYF. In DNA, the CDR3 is TGTGCCAGCAGCCCACCGGACAGTCCCTACGAGCAGTACTTC.

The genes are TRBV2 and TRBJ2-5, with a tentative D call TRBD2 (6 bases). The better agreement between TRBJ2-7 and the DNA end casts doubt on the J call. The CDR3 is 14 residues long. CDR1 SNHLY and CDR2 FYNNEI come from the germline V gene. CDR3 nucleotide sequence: TGTGCCAGCAGTGATCAGGAGGGCCGTTACGAGCAGTACTTC. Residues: CASSDQEGRYEQYF.

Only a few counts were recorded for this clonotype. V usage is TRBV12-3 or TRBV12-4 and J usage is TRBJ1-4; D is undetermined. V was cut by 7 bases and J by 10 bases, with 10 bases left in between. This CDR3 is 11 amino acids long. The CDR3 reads CASNNVGKLFF. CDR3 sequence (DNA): TGTGCCAGCAATAATGTGGGAAAACTGTTTTTT.

The CDR3 sequence is CATSDFAQSTDTQYF. CDR3 coding DNA: TGTGCCACCAGTGATTTTGCACAAAGCACAGATACGCAGTATTTT. The J gene is TRBJ2-3, the V gene TRBV24-1, with D uncertain. V was trimmed by 1 base and J by 0 bases, leaving 7 bases between them. Germline values: CDR1 KGHDR, CDR2 SFDVKD. The CDR3 runs 15 residues.

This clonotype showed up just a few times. The CDR3 DNA reads as TGTGCCAGCAGAGGACTAGTCGACAATGAGCAGTTCTTC. Translated: CASRGLVDNEQFF. The chain joins TRBV6-2 or TRBV6-3 to TRBJ2-1; TRBD2 aligns across 7 bases. Losses at the gene ends were 6 bases for V and 5 bases for J; bases not matched to a gene: 4. The CDR3 consists of 13 residues. CDR1 is MNHEY and CDR2 is SVGEGT in the germline V gene.

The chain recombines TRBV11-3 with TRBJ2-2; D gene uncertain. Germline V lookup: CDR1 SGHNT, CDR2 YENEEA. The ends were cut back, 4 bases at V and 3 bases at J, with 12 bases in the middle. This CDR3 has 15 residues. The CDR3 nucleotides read TGTGCCAGCAGCTCGCCTTGGCGCTACACCGGGGAGCTGTTTTTT. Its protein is CASSSPWRYTGELFF.

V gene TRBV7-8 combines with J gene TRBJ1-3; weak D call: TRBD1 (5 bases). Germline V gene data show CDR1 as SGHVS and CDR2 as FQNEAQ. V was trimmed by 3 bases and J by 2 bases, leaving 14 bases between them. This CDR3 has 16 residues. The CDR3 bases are TGTGCCAGCAGCTTCAGGGCCGGGACTACTGGAAACACCATATATTTT. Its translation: CASSFRAGTTGNTIYF.

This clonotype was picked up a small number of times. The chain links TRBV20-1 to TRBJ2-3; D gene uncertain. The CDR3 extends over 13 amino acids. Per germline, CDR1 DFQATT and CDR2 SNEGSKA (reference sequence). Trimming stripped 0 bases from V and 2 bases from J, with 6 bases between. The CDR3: CSAREPPTDTQYF. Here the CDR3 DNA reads TGCAGTGCTAGAGAGCCGCCCACAGATACGCAGTATTTT.